These 21 T cell receptor beta chains were all obtained from the same sample, sequenced in a study of OX40 agonist ivuxolimab in advanced cancers. The method was immunoSEQ multiplex PCR; TCRdb's version includes in-frame clones alone and lacks a portion of them. Altogether about 19,000 clones are present, about four fifths being singletons, with the ten largest covering under 20%. This specimen was CD4+ or CD8+ T cells sorted from blood, taken in a trial of the OX40 agonist ivuxolimab. The origin of the receptors is an adult with an advanced solid tumor such as melanoma, head and neck, liver or kidney cancer.

The chain couples TRBV2 to TRBJ2-3; D is unclear. Germline V gives CDR1 SNHLY, CDR2 FYNNEI. With 3 bases removed from V and 2 bases from J, the gap between germline ends came to 9 bases. This CDR3 spans 14 amino acids. The CDR3 sequence is CASSESSSTDTQYF. The DNA of the CDR3 is TGTGCCAGCAGTGAGAGCAGCTCCACAGATACGCAGTATTTT.

This clone occurred once. This chain connects TRBV15 to TRBJ2-2; 7 bases match TRBD1. Germline V gene lookup returns CDR1 LNHNV and CDR2 YYDKDF (reference sequence). Trimming removed 5 bases from V and 2 bases from J; junction bases left unmatched: 5. This CDR3 region has 15 residues. CDR3 region: CATSGRGINTGELFF. In DNA, the CDR3 is TGTGCCACCAGCGGCAGGGGGATAAACACCGGGGAGCTGTTTTTT.

The chain carries TRBV9 and TRBJ2-3, with D perhaps matching TRBD2 (5 bases). Germline V gives CDR1 SGDLS, CDR2 YYNGEE. V lost 3 bases, J lost 2 bases, and 13 bases lay in between. The CDR3 is 15 amino acids. This CDR3 reads CASSAREGPTDTQYF. CDR3 coding DNA: TGTGCCAGCAGCGCGAGGGAAGGACCCACAGATACGCAGTATTTT.

The chain recombines TRBV5-5 with TRBJ1-1; 10 bases match TRBD1. The CDR3 length is 16 residues. Germline values: CDR1 SGHKS, CDR2 YYEKEE (reference sequence). V shed 0 bases, J shed 2 bases, and the junction held 4 bases outside the gene matches. The DNA for the CDR3 is TGTGCCAGCAGCTTGGGACAGGGGGCATATAACACTGAAGCTTTCTTT. It encodes CASSLGQGAYNTEAFF.

The chain carries TRBV19 and TRBJ1-1, with 9 nucleotides matching TRBD1. Trimming took 5 bases from V and 4 from J; bases not matched to a gene: 2. The CDR3 is 13 amino acids. Germline lookup yields CDR1 LNHDA and CDR2 SQIVND (reference sequence). The CDR3 DNA reads as TGTGCCAGTAGTCTACAGGGGGCCACTGAAGCTTTCTTT. Amino acid sequence: CASSLQGATEAFF.

This chain connects TRBV6-1 to TRBJ2-2; D remains unclear. Germline CDR1 is MNHNS and CDR2 is SASEGT. Trimming left V 1 base short and J 6 bases short, with 9 bases between. The CDR3 is 14 amino acids. CDR3 DNA: TGTGCCAGCAGTGAAGATTCAGCACCCGGGGAGCTGTTTTTT. Its translation is CASSEDSAPGELFF.

V usage is TRBV5-4 and J usage is TRBJ2-1; D is unclear. CDR1 and CDR2 from the germline V gene are SGHNT and YYREEE (reference sequence). The V and J ends lost 4 bases and 10 bases respectively, with 18 bases between them. The CDR3 sequence is 14 residues long. The CDR3 loop is CASSPWTSQEEQFF. CDR3 DNA: TGTGCCAGCAGCCCGTGGACCAGCCAGGAAGAGCAGTTCTTC.

The chain has TRBV7-2 and TRBJ2-2; TRBD2 is a possible D gene (6 bases). The CDR3 loop spans 14 amino acids. With 5 bases removed from V and 3 bases from J, the gap between germline ends came to 10 bases. CDR1 and CDR2 (germline): SGHTA, FQGNSA. The CDR3 reads CASSRGGDTGELFF. The CDR3 DNA is TGTGCCAGCAGCCGAGGAGGGGACACCGGGGAGCTGTTTTTT.

The rearrangement joins TRBV4-1 to TRBJ2-7; D is tentatively TRBD1 or TRBD2 (7 bases each). Germline CDR1 MGHRA, CDR2 YSYEKL. This CDR3 has 16 amino acids. V lost 0 bases, J lost 2 bases, and 14 bases lay in between. CDR3 region: CASSQDQGGTTYEQYF. CDR3 nucleotides: TGCGCCAGCAGCCAAGACCAGGGGGGGACTACCTACGAGCAGTACTTC.

Note on this clone: This may stem from a read error, because a much larger clone lies one nucleotide away. J is TRBJ2-5 and V is TRBV27; 7 bases match TRBD1. V lost 6 bases to trimming and J lost 4 bases; unmatched junction nucleotides: 5. The CDR3 length is 13 residues. Looked up from germline, CDR1 is MNHEY and CDR2 is SMNVEV (reference sequence). CDR3 sequence: CASRKQGRETQYF. The CDR3 DNA follows: TGTGCCAGCAGAAAACAGGGGAGAGAGACCCAGTACTTC.

The chain is built from TRBV19 and TRBJ2-4, with D possibly being TRBD1 (5 bases). V lost 7 bases and J 5 bases, leaving 15 bases between the germline ends. Germline assignment: CDR1 LNHDA and CDR2 SQIVND (reference sequence). This CDR3 spans 14 amino acids. The CDR3 DNA sequence: TGTGCCAGTAATATTAGGGGTGGCGAAAACATTCAGTACTTC. Encoded protein: CASNIRGGENIQYF.

In nucleotides, the CDR3 is TGTGCCATCAGTGAAGCCGAGGGGTCCTACAATGAGCAGTTCTTC. Protein product: CAISEAEGSYNEQFF. V usage is TRBV10-3 and J usage is TRBJ2-1; D may be TRBD1 or TRBD2 (5 bases each). CDR3 size: 15 residues. CDR1 and CDR2 from the germline V gene are ENHRY and SYGVKD. V lost 3 bases and J 1 base, leaving 10 bases between the germline ends.

This clone was counted a single time. The V gene is TRBV4-1, the J gene TRBJ2-1; 13 nucleotides match TRBD2. Germline values: CDR1 MGHRA, CDR2 YSYEKL. The CDR3 is 16 residues long. V shed 5 bases and J 4 bases; nucleotides not matched to a gene: 5. The DNA for the CDR3 is TGCGCCAGCAGCTATCGGACTAGCGGGGGTTACAATGAGCAGTTCTTC. Protein sequence: CASSYRTSGGYNEQFF.

The V call is TRBV7-9, the J call TRBJ2-3; D possibly uses TRBD1 or TRBD2 (5 bases each). The CDR3 is 15 amino acids. CDR1 SEHNR and CDR2 FQNEAQ come from the germline V gene (reference sequence). Trimming left V 5 bases short and J 4 bases short, with 16 bases between. The CDR3 loop reads CASSILREGADTQYF. The CDR3 DNA is TGTGCCAGCAGCATCCTCCGGGAAGGGGCAGATACGCAGTATTTT.

The rearrangement links TRBV6-7 to TRBJ1-1; no reliable D call. TRBV6-7 is an open reading frame whose function is uncertain. V was trimmed by 8 bases and J by 11 bases, leaving 9 bases between them. The CDR3 length is 9 residues. The CDR3, as DNA: TGTGCCAGCTACCTCCGGGCTTTCTTT. It encodes CASYLRAFF.

The genes are TRBV4-3 and TRBJ1-3; D is unresolved. The CDR3 contains 15 residues. Deletions cut 3 bases from V and 0 bases from J, with 9 bases between. The germline gives CDR1 LGHNA, CDR2 YSLEER. As DNA, the CDR3 is TGCGCCAGCAGCCAGGAGGCGAGCTCTGGAAACACCATATATTTT. It is translated as CASSQEASSGNTIYF.

This chain connects TRBV27 to TRBJ2-5; 11 positions match TRBD2. This CDR3 is 14 amino acids long. V was clipped by 6 bases and J by 2 bases; unmatched bases: 2. Germline loops: CDR1 MNHEY, CDR2 SMNVEV (reference sequence). CDR3 in amino acids: CASRPSGGQETQYF. CDR3 coding DNA: TGTGCCAGCAGGCCTAGCGGGGGGCAAGAGACCCAGTACTTC.

The J gene is TRBJ1-4, the V gene TRBV7-2; 7 bases align to TRBD1. There are 17 residues in the CDR3. Germline CDR1 SGHTA, CDR2 FQGNSA. The V and J ends lost 4 bases and 4 bases, in that order; junction bases with no gene match: 12. The CDR3 DNA sequence: TGTGCCAGCAGCTCCCACAGGGGCGGAGGGGATAATGAAAAACTGTTTTTT. Translating gives CASSSHRGGGDNEKLFF.

V usage is TRBV6-5 and J usage is TRBJ1-2; the D gene is possibly TRBD1 (5 bases). The V and J ends lost 6 bases and 4 bases respectively, with 15 bases between them. CDR3 length: 14 residues. Germline V gene lookup returns CDR1 MNHEY and CDR2 SVGAGI. Written as DNA, the CDR3 is TGTGCCAGCAGCACAGGTCCCCCACTCTATGGCTACACCTTC. Its protein product is CASSTGPPLYGYTF.

The V gene is TRBV15, the J gene TRBJ1-1; D is undetermined. Between the trimmed V and J ends, which lost 2 bases and 10 bases, there was a span of 20 bases. The CDR3 extends over 15 amino acids. Germline-derived CDR1 and CDR2 are LNHNV and YYDKDF (reference sequence). For the CDR3, the DNA is TGTGCCACCAGCAGAAGAGTAGACGCCCCCAAAGTAGCTTTCTTT. Residues: CATSRRVDAPKVAFF.

V and J are TRBV4-3 and TRBJ2-2, with D possibly matching TRBD2 (5 bases). From germline, CDR1 is LGHNA and CDR2 YSLEER. The ends were cut back, 0 bases at V and 4 bases at J, with 12 bases in the middle. This CDR3 spans 16 amino acids. CDR3 coding DNA: TGCGCCAGCAGCCAAGATTCGGGGATGAGCACCGGGGAGCTGTTTTTT. This gives the protein CASSQDSGMSTGELFF.